The T cell receptor (beta chain) under discussion was sequenced for a study of blood T cell repertoires in COVID-19. Seattle patient enrollment occurred during active infection, with longitudinal follow-up thereafter. In the original workflow: The assay estimated nucleated cells by amplifying reference gene primers. This table comes from immunoSEQ multiplex PCR, and its TCRdb copy is limited to in-frame clones, with some not included. V, J and clone size were drawn from that table, and D and trimming were deduced from the DNA. The table records about 350,000 clones, over 85% of them present only once. The receptor was derived from a woman aged 60-70 years with COVID-19, enrolled during active disease. Sequencing was carried out using peripheral blood.

The CDR3 here is CASSPVGGAYGYTF. Written as DNA, the CDR3 is TGTGCCAGCAGCCCGGTTGGAGGAGCCTATGGCTACACCTTC. The chain employs TRBV7-3 and TRBJ1-2; D is ambiguous. CDR3 size: 14 residues. V was cut by 5 bases and J by 4 bases, with 14 bases left in between. Germline CDR1 and CDR2: SGHTA and FQGTGA.